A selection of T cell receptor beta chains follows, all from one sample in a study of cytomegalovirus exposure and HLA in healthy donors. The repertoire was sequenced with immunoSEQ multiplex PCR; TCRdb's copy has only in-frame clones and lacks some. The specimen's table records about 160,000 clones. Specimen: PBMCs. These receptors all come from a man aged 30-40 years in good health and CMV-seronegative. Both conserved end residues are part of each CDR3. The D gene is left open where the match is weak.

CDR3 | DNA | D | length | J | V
CASNPRTGGGETQYF | TGTGCCAGCAACCCCAGGACAGGGGGCGGAGAGACCCAGTACTTC | TRBD1 | 15 | TRBJ2-5 | TRBV28
CASREDSSSGNTIYF | TGTGCCAGCCGCGAAGACAGTTCCTCTGGAAACACCATATATTTT | - | 15 | TRBJ1-3 | TRBV27
CASSLGTAKETQYF | TGTGCCAGCAGTTTGGGGACAGCCAAAGAGACCCAGTACTTC | TRBD1 | 14 | TRBJ2-5 | TRBV27
CASTQRGGPNEQFF | TGTGCCAGCACTCAAAGGGGGGGTCCCAATGAGCAGTTCTTC | - | 14 | TRBJ2-1 | TRBV28
CSASSSGSYTF | TGCAGTGCTAGCTCGTCAGGCAGCTACACCTTC | - | 11 | TRBJ1-2 | TRBV20-1
CASSPDRASNEQFF | TGTGCCAGCAGCCCTGACAGGGCGAGCAATGAGCAGTTCTTC | TRBD1 | 14 | TRBJ2-1 | TRBV5-4
CAWSAIFRGQRNTEAFF | TGTGCCTGGAGTGCGATCTTCAGGGGACAGAGGAACACTGAAGCTTTCTTT | TRBD1 | 17 | TRBJ1-1 | TRBV30
CASSPQRGSYTGNTIYF | TGCGCCAGCAGCCCCCAACGCGGCAGCTATACTGGAAACACCATATATTTT | - | 17 | TRBJ1-3 | TRBV4-1
CASSAPGLSTGELFF | TGCGCCAGCAGCGCACCGGGACTGAGCACCGGGGAGCTGTTTTTT | - | 15 | TRBJ2-2 | TRBV4-1
CASSRPGSSNTDTQYF | TGTGCCAGCAGTCGACCGGGGTCCTCTAACACAGATACGCAGTATTTT | - | 16 | TRBJ2-3 | TRBV5-6
CASSEPSAHTTGTTEAFF | TGTGCCAGCAGTGAACCCAGCGCCCATACGACAGGGACCACTGAAGCTTTCTTT | TRBD1 | 18 | TRBJ1-1 | TRBV6-1
CASRDSSTDTQYF | TGCGCCAGCCGGGATTCCTCCACAGATACGCAGTATTTT | - | 13 | TRBJ2-3 | TRBV5-1
CASSLIPIGGEETQYF | TGTGCCAGCAGCTTAATCCCTATCGGGGGGGAAGAGACCCAGTACTTC | TRBD2 | 16 | TRBJ2-5 | TRBV7-9
CASSVSGRTTDTQYF | TGTGCCAGCAGCGTGAGCGGGAGGACCACAGATACGCAGTATTTT | TRBD2 | 15 | TRBJ2-3 | TRBV9
CASSALPGQGMNTEAFF | TGCGCCAGCAGCGCACTACCGGGACAGGGAATGAACACTGAAGCTTTCTTT | TRBD1 | 17 | TRBJ1-1 | TRBV5-1
CASSPPGQTYEQYF | TGTGCCAGCTCACCGCCGGGACAAACCTACGAGCAGTACTTC | - | 14 | TRBJ2-7 | TRBV18
CASSPRRRDYEQYF | TGTGCCAGCAGTCCCCGGCGCAGGGATTACGAGCAGTACTTC | - | 14 | TRBJ2-7 | TRBV27
CAISDHPYVREGPSVDYTGELFF | TGTGCCATCAGTGACCACCCCTACGTGCGGGAGGGCCCATCGGTAGATTACACCGGGGAGCTGTTTTTT | TRBD2 | 23 | TRBJ2-2 | TRBV10-3
CSVDRTSGRTDTQYF | TGCAGCGTTGATAGGACTAGCGGGAGGACAGATACGCAGTATTTT | TRBD2 | 15 | TRBJ2-3 | TRBV29-1
CASSPVTGTSKYNEQFF | TGTGCCAGCAGCCCCGTGACCGGGACTAGCAAATACAATGAGCAGTTCTTC | TRBD2 | 17 | TRBJ2-1 | TRBV11-1
CASSESYRTDYGYTF | TGCGCCAGCAGTGAGTCGTACAGAACAGACTATGGCTACACCTTC | - | 15 | TRBJ1-2 | TRBV10-2
CASSRNSGGEQYF | TGCGCCAGCAGCCGGAACAGTGGGGGGGAGCAGTACTTC | - | 13 | TRBJ2-7 | TRBV5-1
CATSRARAGANVLTF | TGTGCCACCAGCAGAGCGAGGGCTGGGGCCAACGTCCTGACTTTC | - | 15 | TRBJ2-6 | TRBV15
CASRPGTIDTGELFF | TGTGCCAGCAGACCAGGGACTATAGACACCGGGGAGCTGTTTTTT | TRBD2 | 15 | TRBJ2-2 | TRBV28
CASSATSAGTDTQYF | TGTGCCAGCTCAGCGACTAGCGCTGGCACAGATACGCAGTATTTT | TRBD2 | 15 | TRBJ2-3 | TRBV18
CASSPRQGQEKLFF | TGTGCCAGCTCACCACGCCAGGGGCAAGAAAAACTGTTTTTT | - | 14 | TRBJ1-4 | TRBV18
CASSLTGAEQYF | TGTGCCAGCAGCTTGACAGGGGCCGAGCAGTACTTC | TRBD1 | 12 | TRBJ2-7 | TRBV7-9
CASSLSIAGGWETQYF | TGCGCCAGCAGCTTATCAATAGCGGGAGGGTGGGAGACCCAGTACTTC | TRBD2 | 16 | TRBJ2-5 | TRBV5-1